These 21 T cell receptor beta chains were all obtained from the same sample, sequenced in a study of blood T cells in healthy people across ages. Together with a sample-barcoded 5' primer, a J-beta primer mix was included in a second PCR lasting about 7 to 12 cycles. TCRdb analysed the 5' RACE reads with MiXCR anew, one entry per CDR3 protein. The table includes fewer than 2,000,000 distinct CDR3 sequences, about 35% detected once. Sequencing input: blood. Receptors originate from a woman in her 30s in good health.

The chain uses TRBV10-3 and TRBJ2-5; the D gene is possibly TRBD2 (6 bases). CDR1 ENHRY and CDR2 SYGVKD come from the germline V gene. V lost 4 bases and J 0 bases, leaving 9 bases between the germline ends. There are 14 residues in the CDR3. The DNA of the CDR3 is TGTGCCATCAGTGCGCGGGGCGACCAAGAGACCCAGTACTTC. Translation gives CAISARGDQETQYF.

V gene TRBV19 combines with J gene TRBJ1-5, with TRBD1 matching 8 bases. Germline trimming cut 10 bases from V and 6 bases from J; bases unmatched to any gene: 8. The CDR3 loop spans 13 amino acids. Germline V lookup: CDR1 LNHDA, CDR2 SQIVND (reference sequence). The CDR3 protein is CATEDREGQPQHF. In DNA, the CDR3 is TGTGCCACCGAGGACAGGGAGGGTCAGCCCCAGCATTTT.

This clonotype occurred many times. The chain uses TRBV4-2 and TRBJ2-3; the D gene is possibly TRBD1 (6 bases). CDR3 size: 15 residues. With 4 bases removed from V and 0 bases from J, the gap between germline ends came to 11 bases. Germline loops: CDR1 LGHNA, CDR2 YNFKEQ. CDR3 coding DNA: TGTGCCAGCAGCCCCCGGGACAAAAGCACAGATACGCAGTATTTT. It translates to CASSPRDKSTDTQYF.

This clonotype was counted between two and nine times. The rearrangement links TRBV5-1 to TRBJ2-6; no reliable D call. Germline V CDR1 and CDR2: SGHRS, YFSETQ. The CDR3 has 15 residues. V gave up 4 bases and J gave up 1 base, with 9 bases separating them. The CDR3 reads CASSVQRSGANVLTF. The CDR3 bases are TGCGCCAGCAGCGTTCAGAGATCTGGGGCCAACGTCCTGACTTTC.

The chain links TRBV12-3 or TRBV12-4 to TRBJ1-1; 11 nucleotides line up with TRBD1. J was trimmed by 3 bases and V by 6 bases; bases with no gene match: 3. The CDR3 totals 14 residues. CDR3 DNA sequence: TGTGCCAGCAGGGACAGGGGGCCCTACACTGAAGCTTTCTTT. Protein product: CASRDRGPYTEAFF.

V usage is TRBV6-2 or TRBV6-3 and J usage is TRBJ2-1, with TRBD2 matching over 9 bases. Germline CDR1 and CDR2: MNHEY and SVGEGT. Losses at the gene ends were 1 base for V and 0 bases for J; bases not matched to a gene: 10. CDR3 size: 19 residues. CDR3 sequence: CASSYWIAGAPSSYNEQFF. CDR3 bases: TGTGCCAGCAGTTACTGGATAGCGGGGGCACCTTCCTCCTACAATGAGCAGTTCTTC.

This clonotype was detected only a few times. The chain combines TRBV10-2 with TRBJ2-1; 8 bases agree with TRBD2. Germline V CDR1 and CDR2: WSHSY, SAAADI. This CDR3 region has 17 residues. Trimming took 2 bases from V and 2 from J; bases not matched to a gene: 8. The DNA of the CDR3 is TGCGCCAGCAGTGAGGGTTACGGCGGGGGGCCCTACAATGAGCAGTTCTTC. Translating gives CASSEGYGGGPYNEQFF.

The rearrangement joins TRBV20-1 to TRBJ2-7; weak D call: TRBD1 (6 bases). From germline, CDR1 is DFQATT and CDR2 SNEGSKA (reference sequence). With 7 bases removed from V and 12 bases from J, the gap between germline ends came to 34 bases. The CDR3 runs to 16 residues. The CDR3: CSVRSGDGGDHKTRYF. The CDR3 DNA reads as TGCAGTGTCCGATCAGGGGATGGGGGCGACCATAAGACCCGGTACTTC.

V is TRBV20-1 and J is TRBJ2-5; D ambiguous. Germline-derived CDR1 and CDR2 are DFQATT and SNEGSKA (reference sequence). The CDR3 is 13 residues long. The V and J ends lost 4 bases and 2 bases respectively, with 11 bases between them. The CDR3 nucleotides read TGCAGTGCTATCAAGCTAGGACAAGAGACCCAGTACTTC. Its protein is CSAIKLGQETQYF.

The chain uses TRBV19 and TRBJ1-1; 8 positions match TRBD1. Losses at the gene ends were 8 bases for V and 4 bases for J; bases not matched to a gene: 9. The CDR3 runs to 14 residues. Looked up from germline, CDR1 is LNHDA and CDR2 is SQIVND (reference sequence). The CDR3 is CASVNQGAGTEAFF. CDR3 nucleotide sequence: TGTGCCAGTGTGAATCAGGGGGCTGGCACTGAAGCTTTCTTT.

The V call is TRBV10-3, the J call TRBJ1-2; D is ambiguous. Between the trimmed V and J ends, which lost 6 bases and 2 bases, there was a span of 13 bases. Germline values: CDR1 ENHRY, CDR2 SYGVKD. This CDR3 is built from 14 residues. The CDR3 nucleotides are TGTGCCATCAGCACCCCGGGAGCGAACTATGGCTACACCTTC. It is translated as CAISTPGANYGYTF.

The chain joins TRBV4-2 to TRBJ1-6; D is unclear. Looked up from germline, CDR1 is LGHNA and CDR2 is YNFKEQ. V was clipped by 1 base and J by 5 bases, with 15 bases between them. The CDR3 is 17 residues long. The DNA for the CDR3 is TGTGCCAGCAGCCAAGTGGGAAGAGTTATTAATAATTCACCCCTCCACTTT. Translation: CASSQVGRVINNSPLHF.

V usage is TRBV20-1 and J usage is TRBJ2-7; the D gene is possibly TRBD1 (5 bases). CDR1 is DFQATT and CDR2 is SNEGSKA in the germline V gene (reference sequence). V was pared by 4 bases and J by 2 bases, with 9 bases between. CDR3 length: 12 amino acids. The CDR3 DNA follows: TGCAGTGCTAATGGCAGGGCCTACGAGCAGTACTTC. The encoded protein is CSANGRAYEQYF.

J is TRBJ2-3 and V is TRBV6-1; D possibly corresponds to TRBD1 (5 bases). The V gene lost 6 bases and the J gene lost 1 base, with 8 bases spanning the gap. The CDR3 sequence is 13 residues long. CDR1 and CDR2 (germline): MNHNS, SASEGT. CDR3 nucleotides: TGTGCCAGCAGGGAGACAGGCACAGATACGCAGTATTTT. It translates to CASRETGTDTQYF.

In this sample, this clonotype turned up a few times. The V call is TRBV20-1, the J call TRBJ2-1; 9 nucleotides align to TRBD2. This CDR3 region has 14 residues. V lost 6 bases to trimming and J lost 9 bases; unmatched junction nucleotides: 12. Germline V gene data show CDR1 as DFQATT and CDR2 as SNEGSKA (reference sequence). The CDR3 coding sequence is TGCAGTGCCCTCGGGGCTAGCGGGACAATTGAGCAGTTCTTC. Its protein is CSALGASGTIEQFF.

This clonotype was observed at least ten times. The chain carries TRBV7-9 and TRBJ2-7, with 7 bases lining up with TRBD1. V lost 6 bases to trimming and J lost 3 bases; unmatched junction nucleotides: 8. Germline CDR1 is SEHNR and CDR2 is FQNEAQ (reference sequence). There are 14 residues in the CDR3. CDR3 bases: TGTGCCAGCAGTCCGGCGACAGGGAGCTACGAGCAGTACTTC. This codes for CASSPATGSYEQYF.

This clonotype has more than one count but fewer than ten. The chain has TRBV9 and TRBJ1-1; tentative D call: TRBD1 (5 bases). The germline V gene encodes CDR1 SGDLS and CDR2 YYNGEE. CDR3 length: 13 residues. Trimming stripped 0 bases from V and 4 bases from J, with 7 bases between. This chain's CDR3 is CASSVGRVTEAFF. CDR3 nucleotide sequence: TGTGCCAGCAGCGTAGGCAGGGTCACTGAAGCTTTCTTT.

This chain uses TRBV28 with TRBJ2-5; TRBD2 matches at 7 bases. The J call is uncertain, as TRBJ2-7 better fits the DNA end. Germline CDR1 and CDR2: MDHEN and SYDVKM. The CDR3 is 17 residues long. This chain's CDR3 is CASSREREGGPNYEQYF. The CDR3 DNA reads as TGTGCCAGCAGCCGAGAGAGGGAGGGAGGGCCAAACTACGAGCAGTACTTC.

This chain links TRBV20-1 with TRBJ2-1; maybe TRBD2 (6 bases). CDR3 length: 13 residues. The germline V and J ends were trimmed by 6 bases and 7 bases, with 16 bases remaining between them. Germline V lookup: CDR1 DFQATT, CDR2 SNEGSKA (reference sequence). The CDR3 loop reads CSAAREYLNEQFF. As DNA, the CDR3 is TGCAGTGCAGCACGGGAGTATTTAAATGAGCAGTTCTTC.

The rearrangement uses TRBV2 and TRBJ2-7, with TRBD1 identical over 8 bases. CDR3 size: 14 residues. Per the germline V gene, CDR1 is SNHLY and CDR2 is FYNNEI. Trimming took 9 bases from V and 2 from J; bases not matched to a gene: 9. CDR3 nucleotide sequence: TGTGCCAGTCGCCGCGACAGGGGACCCTACGAGCAGTACTTC. Amino acids: CASRRDRGPYEQYF.

This clonotype was observed a handful of times. V and J are TRBV7-9 and TRBJ2-7; weak D call: TRBD2 (5 bases). Germline-derived CDR1 and CDR2 are SEHNR and FQNEAQ (reference sequence). Trimming shortened V by 0 bases and J by 2 bases, and 11 bases separated the two germline ends. This CDR3 is 15 amino acids long. CDR3 sequence: CASSLASGTTYEQYF. DNA for the CDR3: TGTGCCAGCAGCTTAGCATCGGGAACGACCTACGAGCAGTACTTC. The entire variable domain, with the rest obtained from reference TRBV7-9 and TRBJ2-7, is as follows: DTGVSQNPRHKITKRGQNVTFRCDPISEHNRLYWYRQTLGQGPEFLTYFQNEAQLEKSRLLSDRFSAERPKGSFSTLEIQRTEQGDSAMYLCASSLASGTTYEQYFGPGTRLTVT.